A single TCR beta chain is shown here with its context. This sample was included in a study of blood T cell repertoires in COVID-19. The wider study: The samples span acute and convalescent COVID-19 from the United States, Italy and Spain. T cells, B-cell-depleted T cells, or PBMCs provided the cDNA or gDNA that served as material.

Trimming took 1 base from V and 8 from J; bases not matched to a gene: 6. The CDR3 has 15 residues. Germline V lookup: CDR1 SEHNR, CDR2 FQNEAQ (reference sequence). As processed by the authors: Reference gene primer amplification yielded estimated nucleated cell counts. Data came from immunoSEQ multiplex PCR; TCRdb stores just in-frame clones and leaves some out. The V and J calls and the clone size are those of that table, but D and trimming were determined from the DNA. This sample has about 87,000 clones, with approximately 86% found just once. This chain joins TRBV7-9 and TRBJ2-1; TRBD1 matches 9 bases. The TCR sequence derives from a man between 35 and 55 years old with acute or convalescent COVID-19. The sequencing sample was made of peripheral blood. Here the CDR3 DNA reads TGTGCCAGCAGCTTAGGGGGGACAGGGATCTATGAGCAGTTCTTC. As protein: CASSLGGTGIYEQFF.